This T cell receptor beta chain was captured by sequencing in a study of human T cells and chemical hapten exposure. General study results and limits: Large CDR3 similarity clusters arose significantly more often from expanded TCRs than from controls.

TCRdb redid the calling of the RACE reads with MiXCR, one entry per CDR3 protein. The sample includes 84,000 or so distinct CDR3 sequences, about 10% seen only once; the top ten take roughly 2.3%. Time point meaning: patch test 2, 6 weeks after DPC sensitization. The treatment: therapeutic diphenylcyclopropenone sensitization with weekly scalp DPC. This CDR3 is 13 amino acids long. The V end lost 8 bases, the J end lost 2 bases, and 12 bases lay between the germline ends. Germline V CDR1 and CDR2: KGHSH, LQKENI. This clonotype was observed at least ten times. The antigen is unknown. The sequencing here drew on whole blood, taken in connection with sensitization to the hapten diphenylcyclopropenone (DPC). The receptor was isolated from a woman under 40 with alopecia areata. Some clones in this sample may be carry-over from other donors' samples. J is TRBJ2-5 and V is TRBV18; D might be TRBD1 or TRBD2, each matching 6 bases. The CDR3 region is CASRRDMQETQYF. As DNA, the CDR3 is TGTGCCAGCCGGCGGGACATGCAAGAGACCCAGTACTTC.